This T cell receptor (beta chain) was retrieved from a study of blood T cells in healthy people across ages. Points from the study as a whole: Whereas aged donors had fewer naive CD4+ cells, long-lived donors had more of them and higher diversity.

Primed by a sample-barcoded 5' primer and a J-beta primer mix, a second PCR proceeded for about 6 to 11 cycles. Every cDNA molecule bore a tag from a template-switch adaptor containing 12 random nucleotides. Every sample returned 2.5 million or more CDR3-containing paired-end reads. TCRdb re-called the 5' RACE reads with MiXCR, one entry per CDR3 protein. The repertoire holds fewer than 700,000 distinct CDR3 sequences, with roughly 43% as singletons. On this clonotype: Its specificity is unknown. One end of the junction does not line up with germline, which may come from a read error.

CDR1 is MGHRA, CDR2 YSYEKL, per germline. This CDR3 region has 17 residues. The V call is TRBV4-1, the J call TRBJ2-1; possibly TRBD2 for D (5 bases). Material for sequencing was blood. The TCR was taken from a man older than 75 in good health. The CDR3: CASSQDWSGSSYNEQFF. The CDR3 bases are TGCGCCAGCAGCCAAGATTGGTCGGGGAGCTCCTACAACGAGCAGTTCTTC.